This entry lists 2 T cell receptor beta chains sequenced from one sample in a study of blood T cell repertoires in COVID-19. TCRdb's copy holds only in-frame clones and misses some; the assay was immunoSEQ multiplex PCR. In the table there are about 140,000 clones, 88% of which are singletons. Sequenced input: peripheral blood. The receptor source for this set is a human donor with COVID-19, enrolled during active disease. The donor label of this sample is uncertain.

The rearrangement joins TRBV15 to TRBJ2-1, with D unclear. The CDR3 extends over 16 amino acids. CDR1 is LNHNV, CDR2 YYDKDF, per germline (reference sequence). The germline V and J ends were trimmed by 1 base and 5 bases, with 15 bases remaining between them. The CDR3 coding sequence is TGTGCCACCAGCAGAGGTGCCGTATTGGGCCACAATGAGCAGTTCTTC. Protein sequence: CATSRGAVLGHNEQFF.

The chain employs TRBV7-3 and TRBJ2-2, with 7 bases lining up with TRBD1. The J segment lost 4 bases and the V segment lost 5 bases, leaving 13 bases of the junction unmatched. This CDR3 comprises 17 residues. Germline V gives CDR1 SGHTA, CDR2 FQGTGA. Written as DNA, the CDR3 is TGTGCCAGCAGCAGGGACAGCTTTATCCAGGGCACCGGGGAGCTGTTTTTT. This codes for CASSRDSFIQGTGELFF.